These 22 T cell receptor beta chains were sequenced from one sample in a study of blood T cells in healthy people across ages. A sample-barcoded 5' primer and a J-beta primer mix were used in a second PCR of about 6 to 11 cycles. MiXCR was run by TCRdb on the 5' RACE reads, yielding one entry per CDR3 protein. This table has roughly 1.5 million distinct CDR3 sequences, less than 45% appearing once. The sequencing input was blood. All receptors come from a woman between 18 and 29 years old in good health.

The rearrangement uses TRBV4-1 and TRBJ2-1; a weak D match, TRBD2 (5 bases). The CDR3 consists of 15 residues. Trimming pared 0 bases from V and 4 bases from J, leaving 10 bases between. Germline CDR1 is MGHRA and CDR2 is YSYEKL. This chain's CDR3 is CASSQESDSYNEQFF. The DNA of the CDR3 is TGCGCCAGCAGCCAAGAGTCGGACTCATACAATGAGCAGTTCTTC.

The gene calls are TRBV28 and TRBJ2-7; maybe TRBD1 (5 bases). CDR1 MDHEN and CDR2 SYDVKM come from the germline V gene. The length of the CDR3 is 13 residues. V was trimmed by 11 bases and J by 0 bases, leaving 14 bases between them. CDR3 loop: CASCLGLSYEQYF. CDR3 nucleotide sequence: TGTGCCTCGTGTTTGGGGCTCTCCTACGAGCAGTACTTC.

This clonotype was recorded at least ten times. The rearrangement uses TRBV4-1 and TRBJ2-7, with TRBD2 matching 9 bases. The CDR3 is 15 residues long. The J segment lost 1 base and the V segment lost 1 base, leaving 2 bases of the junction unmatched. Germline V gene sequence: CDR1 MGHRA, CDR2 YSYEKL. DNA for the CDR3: TGCGCCAGCAGCCAAGGACTAGCGGCTTCCTACGAGCAGTACTTC. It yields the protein CASSQGLAASYEQYF.

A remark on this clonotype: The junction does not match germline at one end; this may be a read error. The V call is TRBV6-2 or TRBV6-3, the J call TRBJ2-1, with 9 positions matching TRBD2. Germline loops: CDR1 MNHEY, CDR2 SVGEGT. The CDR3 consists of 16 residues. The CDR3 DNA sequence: TGTACCAGCAGTTGGCGGGGGGGCCCATCCTACAATGAGCAGTTCTTC. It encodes CTSSWRGGPSYNEQFF.

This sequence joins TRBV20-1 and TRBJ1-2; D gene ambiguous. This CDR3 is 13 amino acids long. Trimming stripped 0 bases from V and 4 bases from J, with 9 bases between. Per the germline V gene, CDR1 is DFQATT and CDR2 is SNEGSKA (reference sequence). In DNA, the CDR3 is TGCAGTGCTAGAGATCTCGACGGCTATGGCTACACCTTC. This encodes CSARDLDGYGYTF.

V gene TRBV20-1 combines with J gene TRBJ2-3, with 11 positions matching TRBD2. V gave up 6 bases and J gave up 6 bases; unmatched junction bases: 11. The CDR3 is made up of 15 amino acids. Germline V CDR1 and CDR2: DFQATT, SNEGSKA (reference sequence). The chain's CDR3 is CSARLAGSSRDTQYF. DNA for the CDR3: TGCAGTGCAAGACTAGCGGGGAGCTCGCGGGATACGCAGTATTTT.

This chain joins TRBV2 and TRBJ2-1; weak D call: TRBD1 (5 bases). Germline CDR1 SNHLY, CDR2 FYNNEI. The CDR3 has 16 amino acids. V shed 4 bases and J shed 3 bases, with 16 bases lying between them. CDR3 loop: CASSVGRAANYNEQFF. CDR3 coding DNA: TGTGCCAGCAGTGTAGGCAGGGCGGCTAACTACAATGAGCAGTTCTTC.

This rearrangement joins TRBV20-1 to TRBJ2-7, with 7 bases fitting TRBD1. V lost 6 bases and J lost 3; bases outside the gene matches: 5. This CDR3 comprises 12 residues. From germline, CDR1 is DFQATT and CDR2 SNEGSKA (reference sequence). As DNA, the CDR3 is TGCAGTGCGTCAGGGGGTTTCTACGAGCAGTACTTC. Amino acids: CSASGGFYEQYF.

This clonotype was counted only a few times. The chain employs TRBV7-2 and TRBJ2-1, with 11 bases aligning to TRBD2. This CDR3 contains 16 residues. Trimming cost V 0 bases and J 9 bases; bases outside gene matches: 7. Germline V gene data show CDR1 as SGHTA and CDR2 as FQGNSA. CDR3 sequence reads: CASSLARLAGGGEQFF. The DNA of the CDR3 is TGTGCCAGCAGCTTAGCGAGGCTAGCGGGAGGAGGTGAGCAGTTCTTC. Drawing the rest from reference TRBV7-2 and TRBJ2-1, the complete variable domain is GAGVSQSPSNKVTEKGKDVELRCDPISGHTALYWYRQSLGQGLEFLIYFQGNSAPDKSGLPSDRFSAERTGGSVSTLTIQRTQQEDSAVYLCASSLARLAGGGEQFFGPGTRLTVL.

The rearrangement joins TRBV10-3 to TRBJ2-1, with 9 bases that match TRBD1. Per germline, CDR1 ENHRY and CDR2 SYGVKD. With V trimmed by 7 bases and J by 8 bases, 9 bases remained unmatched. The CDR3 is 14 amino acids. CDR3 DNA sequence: TGTGCCATCATGGGACAGGGTGAATTATATGAGCAGTTCTTC. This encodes CAIMGQGELYEQFF.

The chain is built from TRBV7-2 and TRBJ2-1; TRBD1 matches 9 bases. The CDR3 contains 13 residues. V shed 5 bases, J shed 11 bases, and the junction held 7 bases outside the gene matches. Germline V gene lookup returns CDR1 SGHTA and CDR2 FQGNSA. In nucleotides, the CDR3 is TGTGCCAGCAGCCCCCGGGACAGGGACCAGCAGTTCTTC. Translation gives CASSPRDRDQQFF.

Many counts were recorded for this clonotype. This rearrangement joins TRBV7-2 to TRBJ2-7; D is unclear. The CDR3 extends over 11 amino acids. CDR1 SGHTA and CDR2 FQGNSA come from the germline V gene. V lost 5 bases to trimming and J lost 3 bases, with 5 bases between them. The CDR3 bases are TGTGCCAGCAGCCGGTTCTACGAGCAGTACTTC. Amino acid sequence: CASSRFYEQYF.

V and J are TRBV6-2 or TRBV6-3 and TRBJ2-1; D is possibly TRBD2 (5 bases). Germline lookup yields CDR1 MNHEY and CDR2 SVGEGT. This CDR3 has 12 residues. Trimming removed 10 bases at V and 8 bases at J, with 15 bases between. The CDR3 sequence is CATQREWDEQFF. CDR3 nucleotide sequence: TGTGCCACCCAGAGGGAATGGGATGAGCAGTTCTTC.

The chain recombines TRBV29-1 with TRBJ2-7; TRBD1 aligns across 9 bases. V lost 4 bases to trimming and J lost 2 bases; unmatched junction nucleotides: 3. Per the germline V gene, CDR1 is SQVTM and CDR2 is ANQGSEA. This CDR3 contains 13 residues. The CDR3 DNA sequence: TGCAGCGTTGGGGACAGGGAGCCCTACGAGCAGTACTTC. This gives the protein CSVGDREPYEQYF.

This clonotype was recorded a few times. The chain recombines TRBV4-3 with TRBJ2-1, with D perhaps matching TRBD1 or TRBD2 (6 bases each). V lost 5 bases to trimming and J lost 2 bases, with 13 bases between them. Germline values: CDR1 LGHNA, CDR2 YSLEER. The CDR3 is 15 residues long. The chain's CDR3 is CASSSRRGAYNEQFF. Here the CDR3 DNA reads TGCGCCAGCAGCTCCCGTAGGGGGGCCTACAATGAGCAGTTCTTC.

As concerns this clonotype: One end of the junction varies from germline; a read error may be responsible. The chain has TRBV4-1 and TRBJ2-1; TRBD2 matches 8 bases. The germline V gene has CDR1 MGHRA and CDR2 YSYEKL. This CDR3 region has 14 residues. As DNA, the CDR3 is TGCGCCAGCAGCCACGGGCTAGCGGGTGATGAGCGGTTCTTC. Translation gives CASSHGLAGDERFF.

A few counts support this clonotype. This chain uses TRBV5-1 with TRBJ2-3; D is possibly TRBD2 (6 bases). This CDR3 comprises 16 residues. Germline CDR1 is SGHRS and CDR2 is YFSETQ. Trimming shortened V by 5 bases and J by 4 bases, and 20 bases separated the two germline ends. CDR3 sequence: CASRKDPAGGADTQYF. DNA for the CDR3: TGCGCCAGCAGAAAGGACCCGGCCGGGGGAGCAGATACGCAGTATTTT.

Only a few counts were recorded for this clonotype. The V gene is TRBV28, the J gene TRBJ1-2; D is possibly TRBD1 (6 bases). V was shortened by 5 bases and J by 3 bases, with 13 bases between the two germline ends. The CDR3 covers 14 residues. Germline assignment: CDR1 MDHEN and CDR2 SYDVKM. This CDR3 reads CASSTTGKHYGYTF. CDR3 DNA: TGTGCCAGCAGTACCACAGGGAAGCACTATGGCTACACCTTC.

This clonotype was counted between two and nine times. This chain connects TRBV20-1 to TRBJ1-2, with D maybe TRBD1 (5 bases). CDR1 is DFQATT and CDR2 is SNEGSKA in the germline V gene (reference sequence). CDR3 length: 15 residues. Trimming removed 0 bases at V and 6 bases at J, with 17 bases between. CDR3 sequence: CSARDLRGKVDGYTF. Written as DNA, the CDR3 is TGCAGTGCTAGAGATCTGCGGGGGAAAGTCGATGGCTACACCTTC.

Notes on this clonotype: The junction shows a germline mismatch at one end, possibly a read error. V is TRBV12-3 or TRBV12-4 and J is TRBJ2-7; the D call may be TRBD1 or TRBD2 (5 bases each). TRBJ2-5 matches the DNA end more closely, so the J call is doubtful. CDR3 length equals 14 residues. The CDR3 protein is CAGSLLDSLETQYF. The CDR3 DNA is TGTGCCGGCAGTTTACTAGACAGCCTCGAGACCCAGTACTTC.

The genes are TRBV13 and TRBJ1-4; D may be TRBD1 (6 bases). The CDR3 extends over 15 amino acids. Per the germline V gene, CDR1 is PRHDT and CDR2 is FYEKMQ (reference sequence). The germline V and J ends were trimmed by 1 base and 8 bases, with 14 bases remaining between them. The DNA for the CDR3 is TGTGCCAGCAGCTTAGCTACAGGGCATGGAGAAAAACTGTTTTTT. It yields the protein CASSLATGHGEKLFF.

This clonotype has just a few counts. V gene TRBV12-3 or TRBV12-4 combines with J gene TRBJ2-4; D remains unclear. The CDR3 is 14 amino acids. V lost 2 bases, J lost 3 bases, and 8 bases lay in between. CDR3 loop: CASSLRSNKNIQYF. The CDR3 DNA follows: TGTGCCAGCAGTTTAAGGTCTAACAAAAACATTCAGTACTTC.